One and the same sample provided the 5 T cell receptor beta chains below, sequenced in a study of CD8 T cells in ankylosing spondylitis. In TCRdb, the 5' RACE reads were re-called with MiXCR into one record per CDR3 protein. The repertoire consists of fewer than 250,000 distinct CDR3 sequences, with roughly 25% occurring once and the leading ten covering about 6.9%. The sample was blood, either unsorted or a sorted T cell fraction (not recorded which). These TCRs come from a male donor with ankylosing spondylitis or in good health (not recorded which).

The V and J genes are TRBV4-3 and TRBJ2-1, with a tentative D call TRBD1 (6 bases). The CDR3 length is 16 residues. Trimming took off 1 base at V and 4 bases at J, with 14 bases between the two ends. Germline V gives CDR1 LGHNA, CDR2 YSLEER. CDR3 loop: CASSQGDISKYNEQFF. In DNA, the CDR3 is TGCGCCAGCAGCCAAGGGGACATCTCAAAATACAATGAGCAGTTCTTC.

To note about this clonotype: This clone may be a read error of a much larger clone one base away. This sequence joins TRBV10-3 and TRBJ2-5; D tentatively fits TRBD1 or TRBD2 (6 bases each). From germline, CDR1 is ENHRY and CDR2 SYGVKD. The V end was cut by 6 bases, the J end by 5 bases, with 16 bases between. This CDR3 is 14 amino acids long. The CDR3 DNA reads TGTGCCATCAGCTTGTCCGGGGGCCACGAGACCCAGTACTTC. It is translated as CAISLSGGHETQYF.

This rearrangement joins TRBV7-9 to TRBJ2-3, with D perhaps matching TRBD1 (7 bases). The V and J ends lost 1 base and 8 bases respectively, with 10 bases between them. This CDR3 comprises 13 residues. Germline CDR1 reads SEHNR; CDR2 reads FQNEAQ (reference sequence). In nucleotides, the CDR3 is TGTGCCAGCAGCTTAGGACAGGGAGGTACGCAGTATTTT. Translated, it gives CASSLGQGGTQYF.

A note on this clonotype: This may be a read error, as it is one base from a much larger clone. The genes are TRBV4-2 and TRBJ2-7; tentatively, D is TRBD1 (5 bases). This CDR3 spans 15 amino acids. Germline loops: CDR1 LGHNA, CDR2 YNFKEQ. V lost 4 bases, J lost 2 bases, and 15 bases lay in between. The DNA for the CDR3 is TGTGCCAGCAGCCCCTGGACACTGTCCCCCTACGAGCAGTACTTC. Translated: CASSPWTLSPYEQYF.

This clonotype showed up many times. This sequence joins TRBV5-1 and TRBJ2-3; D is possibly TRBD1 or TRBD2 (7 bases each). Germline V gives CDR1 SGHRS, CDR2 YFSETQ. This CDR3 has 16 residues. V was cut by 4 bases and J by 6 bases, with 21 bases left in between. The CDR3 loop reads CASSPGLGGTFDTQYF. The CDR3 bases are TGCGCCAGCAGCCCTGGACTAGGGGGCACATTTGATACGCAGTATTTT.